This is a list of T cell receptor beta chains from one sample in a study of cytomegalovirus exposure and HLA in healthy donors. Measured with immunoSEQ multiplex PCR; TCRdb has only the in-frame clones, and not every one. Of about 210,000 clones detected, approximately 83% appear once; the ten largest clones hold approximately 10%. The sample consisted of PBMCs. Receptor source: a woman in her forties or fifties in good health and CMV-seropositive. The CDR3 runs from the conserved cysteine through the conserved F or W. D genes are given only for firm matches.

j_gene: TRBJ2-1
v_gene: TRBV2
d_gene: TRBD2
CDR3aa: CASRVGVGGGPTNEQFF
CDR3nt: TGTGCCAGCAGGGTGGGTGTAGGCGGGGGGCCGACCAATGAGCAGTTCTTC

j_gene: TRBJ1-2
v_gene: TRBV29-1
d_gene: .
CDR3aa: CSVERAGLYGYTF
CDR3nt: TGCAGCGTTGAACGGGCAGGGCTCTATGGCTACACCTTC

j_gene: TRBJ2-7
v_gene: TRBV7-6
d_gene: .
CDR3aa: CASSSRQASDEQYF
CDR3nt: TGTGCCAGCAGCTCCCGACAGGCCTCAGACGAGCAGTACTTC

j_gene: TRBJ2-7
v_gene: TRBV5-6
d_gene: .
CDR3aa: CASSLNGGISYEQYF
CDR3nt: TGTGCCAGCAGCTTGAACGGAGGTATCTCATACGAGCAGTACTTC

j_gene: TRBJ1-2
v_gene: TRBV19
d_gene: .
CDR3aa: CASSRTGRYLNYGYTF
CDR3nt: TGTGCCAGTAGTCGCACAGGGAGATACCTTAACTATGGCTACACCTTC

j_gene: TRBJ2-5
v_gene: TRBV18
d_gene: .
CDR3aa: CASSPQRAHQETQYF
CDR3nt: TGTGCCAGCTCACCCCAGCGGGCACACCAAGAGACCCAGTACTTC

j_gene: TRBJ2-5
v_gene: TRBV7-8
d_gene: TRBD2
CDR3aa: CASSSSDSLAVQTQYF
CDR3nt: TGTGCCAGCAGCTCGAGCGATTCACTAGCGGTTCAGACCCAGTACTTC

j_gene: TRBJ2-2
v_gene: TRBV6-5
d_gene: TRBD1
CDR3aa: CASSPGQDTGELFF
CDR3nt: TGTGCCAGCAGCCCGGGACAGGACACCGGGGAGCTGTTTTTT

j_gene: TRBJ2-7
v_gene: TRBV6-6
d_gene: TRBD1
CDR3aa: CASSLRQGINEQYF
CDR3nt: TGTGCCAGCAGTTTAAGACAGGGGATCAACGAGCAGTACTTC

j_gene: TRBJ2-7
v_gene: TRBV5-1
d_gene: .
CDR3aa: CASSLAPRETYEQYF
CDR3nt: TGCGCCAGCAGCCTCGCGCCGAGAGAGACCTACGAGCAGTACTTC

j_gene: TRBJ2-7
v_gene: TRBV28
d_gene: TRBD1
CDR3aa: CASSKGGQGSEQYF
CDR3nt: TGTGCCAGCAGCAAAGGGGGACAGGGGTCCGAGCAGTACTTC

j_gene: TRBJ2-1
v_gene: TRBV27
d_gene: TRBD2
CDR3aa: CASSFPGLAVSEQFF
CDR3nt: TGTGCCAGCAGTTTCCCGGGACTAGCGGTGAGTGAGCAGTTCTTC

j_gene: TRBJ2-5
v_gene: TRBV28
d_gene: TRBD1
CDR3aa: CASSLLTGGGVLETQYF
CDR3nt: TGTGCCAGCAGTTTATTGACAGGGGGGGGAGTATTGGAGACCCAGTACTTC

j_gene: TRBJ1-2
v_gene: TRBV6-4
d_gene: .
CDR3aa: CASSDSARKPYGYTF
CDR3nt: TGTGCCAGCAGTGACTCGGCCAGGAAACCCTATGGCTACACCTTC